Shown below are 14 T cell receptor beta chains from a single sample sequenced in a study of cytomegalovirus exposure and HLA in healthy donors. Generated by immunoSEQ multiplex PCR, the TCRdb table keeps only in-frame clones and is missing some. Of some 87,000 clones listed, around 96% are singletons. The material sequenced was PBMCs. Every receptor here comes from a woman aged 18-30 years in good health and CMV-seronegative.

The genes are TRBV28 and TRBJ2-5, with D possibly TRBD2 on 6 matching bases. The CDR3 consists of 14 residues. V was trimmed by 3 bases and J by 6 bases, leaving 14 bases between them. The germline V gene encodes CDR1 MDHEN and CDR2 SYDVKM. CDR3 loop: CASSLVGGLQTQYF. The CDR3 region has the DNA TGTGCCAGCAGTTTGGTGGGAGGCTTGCAGACCCAGTACTTC.

The genes are TRBV28 and TRBJ2-7; D is ambiguous. V was shortened by 5 bases and J by 3 bases, with 5 bases between the two germline ends. The CDR3 consists of 11 residues. Germline V gene data show CDR1 as MDHEN and CDR2 as SYDVKM. CDR3 nucleotide sequence: TGTGCCAGCAGTGTCGGCTACGAGCAGTACTTC. Translated, it gives CASSVGYEQYF.

CDR3 in DNA: TGTGCCAGCAGTGACAGGGGGGCCTACGAGCAGTACTTC. Amino acid sequence: CASSDRGAYEQYF. V usage is TRBV6-5 and J usage is TRBJ2-7; 9 nucleotides line up with TRBD1. Germline CDR1 is MNHEY and CDR2 is SVGAGI. CDR3 length equals 13 residues. J lost 2 bases, V lost 5 bases, and 1 base had no gene match.

DNA of the CDR3: TGTGCCAGCAGCCCCCGGACTGCCGAAGAGACCCAGTACTTC. Protein: CASSPRTAEETQYF. The rearrangement uses TRBV7-9 and TRBJ2-5; D perhaps matches TRBD2 (5 bases). Germline V gives CDR1 SEHNR, CDR2 FQNEAQ (reference sequence). V was shortened by 5 bases and J by 3 bases, with 13 bases between the two germline ends. The CDR3 totals 14 residues. Full variable domain (outside the CDR3, taken from reference TRBV7-9 and TRBJ2-5): DTGVSQNPRHKITKRGQNVTFRCDPISEHNRLYWYRQTLGQGPEFLTYFQNEAQLEKSRLLSDRFSAERPKGSFSTLEIQRTEQGDSAMYLCASSPRTAEETQYFGPGTRLLVL.

The chain uses TRBV25-1 and TRBJ1-1, with 7 bases aligning to TRBD1. The V gene end was trimmed by 7 bases and the J gene end by 2 bases; junction bases not matched to a gene: 4. Germline V gene lookup returns CDR1 MGHDK and CDR2 SYGVNS. The CDR3 has 13 amino acids. The CDR3 loop is CASNRQGNTEAFF. The CDR3 DNA reads as TGTGCCAGCAACCGACAGGGAAACACTGAAGCTTTCTTT.

The chain combines TRBV4-1 with TRBJ2-6; D might be TRBD2 (6 bases). CDR3 length: 18 residues. The V end was cut by 0 bases, the J end by 0 bases, with 12 bases between. Per germline, CDR1 MGHRA and CDR2 YSYEKL. The CDR3 sequence: CASSQDRDFHSGANVLTF. The CDR3 DNA reads as TGCGCCAGCAGCCAAGATCGGGACTTCCACTCTGGGGCCAACGTCCTGACTTTC.

This sequence joins TRBV27 and TRBJ1-2, with D possibly matching TRBD1 (6 bases). The V and J ends lost 4 bases and 7 bases respectively, with 16 bases between them. The CDR3 runs 14 residues. CDR1 and CDR2 from the germline V gene are MNHEY and SMNVEV (reference sequence). This CDR3 is CASSSKTPDSGYTF. CDR3 in DNA: TGTGCCAGCAGTTCTAAGACCCCGGACAGTGGCTACACCTTC.

This chain joins TRBV5-8 and TRBJ2-5; a weak D match, TRBD1 (6 bases). Germline V lookup: CDR1 SGHTS, CDR2 YDEGEE. This CDR3 contains 15 residues. With 4 bases removed from V and 5 bases from J, the gap between germline ends came to 18 bases. For the CDR3, the DNA is TGTGCCAGCAGCCCCACCCAGGGGTTTGGCGAGACCCAGTACTTC. Translating it yields CASSPTQGFGETQYF.

The gene calls are TRBV5-4 and TRBJ2-1; 14 nucleotides align to TRBD2. The CDR3 totals 17 residues. The germline V gene encodes CDR1 SGHNT and CDR2 YYREEE (reference sequence). Germline trimming cut 5 bases from V and 9 bases from J; bases unmatched to any gene: 13. DNA for the CDR3: TGTGCCAGCAGACCAAATCCGGGACTAGCGGGAGTAGGTGAGCAGTTCTTC. The encoded protein is CASRPNPGLAGVGEQFF.

The chain joins TRBV19 to TRBJ2-1; the D is unclear. The CDR3 runs to 11 residues. V was trimmed by 2 bases and J by 8 bases, leaving 4 bases between them. The germline V gene has CDR1 LNHDA and CDR2 SQIVND (reference sequence). CDR3 sequence (DNA): TGTGCCAGTAGTATACGGGATGAGCAGTTCTTC. It encodes CASSIRDEQFF.

V gene TRBV13 combines with J gene TRBJ2-3; D is possibly TRBD2 (5 bases). The germline V gene encodes CDR1 PRHDT and CDR2 FYEKMQ (reference sequence). V was trimmed by 0 bases and J by 3 bases, leaving 7 bases between them. The CDR3 runs to 14 residues. The CDR3 DNA reads as TGTGCCAGCAGCTTAGGGGGCGGGACAGATACGCAGTATTTT. Protein product: CASSLGGGTDTQYF.

This clone was counted a single time. Relative to the germline gene, one junction end is altered; a read error may explain this. As DNA, the CDR3 is TGTGCCAGCAGTCCCCCTCAAAGCGGACCAGCCTTC. Its translation is CASSPPQSGPAF. The chain employs TRBV28 and TRBJ2-4; D is perhaps TRBD2 (5 bases). CDR3 length: 12 residues. CDR1 and CDR2 from the germline V gene are MDHEN and SYDVKM.

In this sample, this clone turned up once. The chain couples TRBV7-9 to TRBJ2-7; 7 bases fit TRBD1. In germline, CDR1 is SEHNR, CDR2 FQNEAQ (reference sequence). V gave up 8 bases and J gave up 2 bases; unmatched junction bases: 9. This CDR3 comprises 14 residues. The CDR3, as DNA: TGTGCCAGCGAGGACCTGGGACAGCCCTACGAGCAGTACTTC. It codes for CASEDLGQPYEQYF.

This clone was picked up one time. The rearrangement uses TRBV12-5 and TRBJ2-2, with D possibly TRBD2 on 5 matching bases. The V gene lost 1 base and the J gene lost 4 bases, with 10 bases spanning the gap. The CDR3 length is 15 residues. Per germline, CDR1 LGHNT and CDR2 FRNRAP. CDR3 loop: CASGLGLAGTGELFF. For the CDR3, the DNA is TGTGCTAGTGGTTTGGGGCTAGCCGGCACCGGGGAGCTGTTTTTT.